One sample yielded the 26 T cell receptor beta chains listed below, sequenced in a study of T-cell memory formation after mild COVID-19. One entry per CDR3 protein, called by TCRdb with MiXCR from the 5' RACE reads. The sample records just over 150,000 distinct CDR3 sequences, around 30% being singletons. Material for sequencing was PBMCs or a T cell subset sorted from them (not recorded which). The receptors derive from an adult woman who had mild COVID-19 (a few samples of this study predate the infection). Cell type and time point are not known.

This clonotype was seen only a few times. The chain combines TRBV19 with TRBJ2-7, with D possibly called TRBD1 or TRBD2 (5 bases each). Germline CDR1 and CDR2: LNHDA and SQIVND (reference sequence). The CDR3 consists of 14 residues. Trimming pared 1 base from V and 2 bases from J, leaving 9 bases between. The CDR3 coding sequence is TGTGCCAGTAGTATAGCGGGGACCACCTACGAGCAGTACTTC. The encoded protein is CASSIAGTTYEQYF.

This clonotype was counted a few times. J is TRBJ2-5 and V is TRBV30; 8 bases are a match to TRBD2. Losses at the gene ends were 3 bases for V and 5 bases for J; bases not matched to a gene: 2. The CDR3 has 12 residues. Germline CDR1 is GTSNPN and CDR2 is SVGIG (reference sequence). CDR3 nucleotide sequence: TGTGCCTGGAGGTCGGGGGGGGAGACCCAGTACTTC. It encodes CAWRSGGETQYF. Combining the CDR3 with reference TRBV30 and TRBJ2-5 gives the whole variable domain SQTIHQWPATLVQPVGSPLSLECTVEGTSNPNLYWYRQAAGRGLQLLFYSVGIGQISSEVPQNLSASRPQDRQFILSSKKLLLSDSGFYLCAWRSGGETQYFGPGTRLLVL.

This clonotype was counted only a few times. V and J are TRBV20-1 and TRBJ2-1, with D uncertain. Germline CDR1 is DFQATT and CDR2 is SNEGSKA (reference sequence). The CDR3 contains 14 residues. V lost 5 bases, J lost 0 bases, and 11 bases lay in between. The DNA of the CDR3 is TGCAGTGCTGCTACCCATATCTCCTACAATGAGCAGTTCTTC. Its protein is CSAATHISYNEQFF.

This clonotype was recorded a few times. The chain has TRBV12-3 or TRBV12-4 and TRBJ2-1; no firm D call. The ends were cut back, 5 bases at V and 7 bases at J, with 12 bases in the middle. The CDR3 totals 13 residues. This CDR3 reads CASSIRRNNEQFF. In nucleotides, the CDR3 is TGTGCCAGCAGTATACGACGGAATAATGAGCAGTTCTTC.

The CDR3 reads CASSVAGAGPGELFF. Written as DNA, the CDR3 is TGTGCCAGCAGCGTAGCCGGGGCAGGGCCCGGGGAGCTGTTTTTT. This sequence joins TRBV9 and TRBJ2-2, with D perhaps being TRBD1 or TRBD2 (5 bases each). Germline CDR1 and CDR2: SGDLS and YYNGEE. V lost 0 bases to trimming and J lost 6 bases, with 12 bases between them. The CDR3 is 15 amino acids.

The gene calls are TRBV5-1 and TRBJ1-2; unclear D gene. The CDR3 is 14 amino acids. The germline gives CDR1 SGHRS, CDR2 YFSETQ. Trimming pared 4 bases from V and 2 bases from J, leaving 12 bases between. The CDR3 is CASSENTQNYGYTF. The CDR3 coding sequence is TGCGCCAGCAGCGAAAACACCCAAAACTATGGCTACACCTTC. The complete variable domain, with remaining parts taken from reference TRBV5-1 and TRBJ1-2, reads KAGVTQTPRYLIKTRGQQVTLSCSPISGHRSVSWYQQTPGQGLQFLFEYFSETQRNKGNFPGRFSGRQFSNSRSEMNVSTLELGDSALYLCASSENTQNYGYTFGSGTRLTVV.

The V gene is TRBV15, the J gene TRBJ2-3; D not certain. CDR1 and CDR2 from the germline V gene are LNHNV and YYDKDF (reference sequence). The ends were cut back, 0 bases at V and 5 bases at J, with 6 bases in the middle. The CDR3 is 13 amino acids. The CDR3 here is CATSRDLGDTQYF. The CDR3 DNA follows: TGTGCCACCAGCAGAGATTTGGGAGATACGCAGTATTTT.

V is TRBV29-1 and J is TRBJ2-7; D may be TRBD1 or TRBD2 (5 bases each). The V end lost 6 bases, the J end lost 3 bases, and 18 bases lay between the germline ends. Germline CDR1 is SQVTM and CDR2 is ANQGSEA. This CDR3 is built from 14 residues. Written as DNA, the CDR3 is TGCAGCGTCGCCGGGACGGAATCCTACTACGAGCAGTACTTC. As protein: CSVAGTESYYEQYF.

V and J are TRBV6-6 and TRBJ1-1; the D is unclear. The CDR3 extends over 11 amino acids. Germline V gene sequence: CDR1 MNHNY, CDR2 SVGAGI (reference sequence). Trimming cost V 6 bases and J 8 bases, with 10 bases left between them. The CDR3 sequence is CASRDVGEAFF. The DNA of the CDR3 is TGTGCCAGCAGGGACGTGGGGGAAGCTTTCTTT.

The sample holds a few counts of this clonotype. The chain recombines TRBV3-1 with TRBJ1-1, with D unclear. Germline assignment: CDR1 LGHDT and CDR2 YNNKEL (reference sequence). This CDR3 is built from 13 residues. The V end was cut by 0 bases, the J end by 11 bases, with 13 bases between. In nucleotides, the CDR3 is TGTGCCAGCAGCCAAGAAGAACGGCGAGCCGCTTTCTTT. Encoded protein: CASSQEERRAAFF.

The CDR3 loop reads CAWTPSASGEQFF. CDR3 DNA sequence: TGTGCCTGGACCCCCAGCGCCAGTGGTGAGCAGTTCTTC. V is TRBV30 and J is TRBJ2-1; no clear D gene. V lost 4 bases to trimming and J lost 9 bases, with 16 bases between them. The CDR3 is 13 residues long. Per the germline V gene, CDR1 is GTSNPN and CDR2 is SVGIG (reference sequence). The entire variable domain, with the rest obtained from reference TRBV30 and TRBJ2-1, is as follows: SQTIHQWPATLVQPVGSPLSLECTVEGTSNPNLYWYRQAAGRGLQLLFYSVGIGQISSEVPQNLSASRPQDRQFILSSKKLLLSDSGFYLCAWTPSASGEQFFGPGTRLTVL.

This clonotype has a handful of counts. The chain is built from TRBV4-2 and TRBJ2-6; TRBD1 might be the D (5 bases). Germline V lookup: CDR1 LGHNA, CDR2 YNFKEQ. CDR3 size: 17 residues. V gave up 0 bases and J gave up 4 bases, with 13 bases separating them. This CDR3 reads CASSQDRLRQGANVLTF. CDR3 nucleotide sequence: TGTGCCAGCAGCCAAGATCGCCTCCGACAGGGGGCCAACGTCCTGACTTTC.

This clonotype was observed a handful of times. V is TRBV18 and J is TRBJ1-4; 8 positions match TRBD1. The ends lost 2 bases at V and 8 bases at J; junction bases unmatched: 1. The CDR3 covers 13 residues. Germline lookup yields CDR1 KGHSH and CDR2 LQKENI. CDR3 protein: CASSPGDREKLFF. The DNA for the CDR3 is TGTGCCAGCTCACCAGGGGACAGGGAAAAACTGTTTTTT.

In this sample, this clonotype turned up a few times. The chain uses TRBV7-9 and TRBJ2-1; 10 bases are a match to TRBD2. Germline values: CDR1 SEHNR, CDR2 FQNEAQ (reference sequence). CDR3 size: 15 residues. V was pared by 5 bases and J by 10 bases, with 11 bases of the junction left unmatched. CDR3 residues: CASSLGTSVPGEQFF. The CDR3 DNA is TGTGCCAGCAGCCTAGGGACTAGCGTTCCGGGGGAGCAGTTCTTC.

This clonotype was detected only a few times. The rearrangement uses TRBV6-2 or TRBV6-3 and TRBJ2-1; D not resolved. The ends were cut back, 7 bases at V and 2 bases at J, with 6 bases in the middle. This CDR3 is built from 12 residues. Looked up from germline, CDR1 is MNHEY and CDR2 is SVGEGT. DNA for the CDR3: TGTGCCAGCACCTCCCCCTACAATGAGCAGTTCTTC. Translated: CASTSPYNEQFF.

This clonotype was observed many times. The rearrangement links TRBV3-1 to TRBJ2-7; 11 positions match TRBD2. CDR1 and CDR2 (germline): LGHDT, YNNKEL (reference sequence). The CDR3 has 15 amino acids. V lost 4 bases and J lost 1; bases outside the gene matches: 3. The CDR3 loop reads CASSRSGGESYEQYF. The CDR3 DNA reads as TGTGCCAGCAGCCGTAGCGGGGGGGAATCCTACGAGCAGTACTTC.

There are a few counts of this clonotype. The chain has TRBV21-1 and TRBJ1-2. TRBV21-1 is marked as a pseudogene. This CDR3 spans 15 amino acids. CDR3 bases: TGTGCCAGCAGCAATCCTCCCCGGTGCGGCTATGGCTACACCTTC. This encodes CASSNPPRCGYGYTF.

This clonotype has more than one count but fewer than ten. The chain combines TRBV24-1 with TRBJ2-5, with D possibly matching TRBD2 (6 bases). CDR1 KGHDR and CDR2 SFDVKD come from the germline V gene. V shed 4 bases and J shed 5 bases, with 16 bases lying between them. The CDR3 loop spans 15 amino acids. The CDR3 nucleotides are TGTGCCACCAGTGACCCAGAAGCGGGTAGCGAGACCCAGTACTTC. Its translation: CATSDPEAGSETQYF.

This clonotype was detected only a few times. The chain carries TRBV19 and TRBJ2-1, with 14 bases identical to TRBD2. This CDR3 region has 18 residues. The V segment lost 4 bases and the J segment 0 bases; nucleotides outside the gene matches: 5. Germline lookup yields CDR1 LNHDA and CDR2 SQIVND (reference sequence). CDR3 DNA sequence: TGTGCCAGTAGTACGGGACTAGCGGGAGCCCGCTCCTACAATGAGCAGTTCTTC. Its protein is CASSTGLAGARSYNEQFF.

V usage is TRBV24-1 and J usage is TRBJ2-1; 8 bases align to TRBD2. Germline trimming cut 5 bases from V and 7 bases from J; bases unmatched to any gene: 3. Germline CDR1 and CDR2: KGHDR and SFDVKD. The length of the CDR3 is 13 residues. The CDR3 nucleotides read TGTGCCACCAGTGTTACTAGCGGTAATGAGCAGTTCTTC. As protein: CATSVTSGNEQFF.

This chain uses TRBV5-1 with TRBJ2-7; 7 bases fit TRBD1. V was clipped by 2 bases and J by 1 base; unmatched bases: 15. The germline gives CDR1 SGHRS, CDR2 YFSETQ. This CDR3 spans 18 amino acids. This CDR3 reads CASSLGWEQGLRSYEQYF. Here the CDR3 DNA reads TGCGCCAGCAGCTTAGGATGGGAACAGGGGTTACGATCCTACGAGCAGTACTTC.

The chain has TRBV6-1 and TRBJ2-7, with D hard to call. The V gene's germline CDR1 is MNHNS and CDR2 SASEGT. The CDR3 sequence is 13 residues long. V lost 2 bases to trimming and J lost 12 bases, with 17 bases between them. Here the CDR3 DNA reads TGTGCCAGCAGTGAACATCACCCGGCCCTACTGTACTTC. Translating gives CASSEHHPALLYF.

The chain couples TRBV12-3 or TRBV12-4 to TRBJ2-7, with 9 bases identical to TRBD1. Germline trimming cut 6 bases from V and 2 bases from J; bases unmatched to any gene: 8. This CDR3 has 15 residues. The DNA for the CDR3 is TGTGCCAGCAGCCCGGGACAGGGTTACCCCTACGAGCAGTACTTC. This codes for CASSPGQGYPYEQYF.

The chain has TRBV6-4 and TRBJ2-7; 11 bases map to TRBD2. V shed 0 bases, J shed 5 bases, and the junction held 6 bases outside the gene matches. The CDR3 spans 16 residues. Germline V gives CDR1 MRHNA, CDR2 SNTAGT. CDR3 sequence reads: CASSDSGLAGQNEQYF. CDR3 coding DNA: TGTGCCAGCAGTGACTCCGGACTAGCGGGCCAAAACGAGCAGTACTTC.

The V and J genes are TRBV2 and TRBJ2-7, with D uncertain. There are 17 residues in the CDR3. Germline V lookup: CDR1 SNHLY, CDR2 FYNNEI. Trimming stripped 2 bases from V and 0 bases from J, with 17 bases between. CDR3 sequence: CASSEPAGGSYSYEQYF. The CDR3 bases are TGTGCCAGCAGTGAACCGGCCGGCGGCAGTTACTCCTACGAGCAGTACTTC.

This clonotype was counted a single time. The chain joins TRBV19 to TRBJ2-5, with 7 bases that match TRBD2. The CDR3 extends over 14 amino acids. Trimming took 7 bases from V and 2 from J; bases not matched to a gene: 7. The germline CDR1 and CDR2 sequences are LNHDA and SQIVND (reference sequence). The CDR3 protein is CASTTSGGQETQYF. The CDR3 DNA follows: TGTGCCAGTACTACTTCCGGGGGGCAAGAGACCCAGTACTTC.